Sequencing of this TCR beta chain was carried out in a study of response to subunit inactivated influenza vaccine. TCRdb recomputed calls from the RT-PCR reads with MiXCR, one row per CDR3 protein. The sample has 650,000 to 700,000 distinct CDR3 sequences; around 14% are singletons. Findings of the study overall: The study's authors posited that every seasonal influenza vaccination enlists few new T cells.

The count of this clonotype is one. What it binds is unknown. CDR3 length: 14 amino acids. The chain combines TRBV21-1 with TRBJ2-5; the table's D call of TRBD1 was not tested on the DNA. TRBV21-1 has pseudogene status. The TCR comes from a man between 45 and 60 years old who received an inactivated influenza vaccine. Material: PBMCs from blood, obtained 11 to 12 days after vaccination. The chain's CDR3 is CASSKTGHQETQYF. CDR3 DNA: TGTGCCAGCAGCAAAACAGGACACCAAGAGACCCAGTACTTC.